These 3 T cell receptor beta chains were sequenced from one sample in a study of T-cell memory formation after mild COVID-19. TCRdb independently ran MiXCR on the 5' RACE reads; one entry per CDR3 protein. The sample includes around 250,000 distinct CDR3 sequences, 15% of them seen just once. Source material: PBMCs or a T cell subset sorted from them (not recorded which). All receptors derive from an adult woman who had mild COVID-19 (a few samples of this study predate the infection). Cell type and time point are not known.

DNA for the CDR3: TGTGCCAGCAGTTTTGGGACAGGGGCCCGCGAGCAGTACTTC. Protein: CASSFGTGAREQYF. The rearrangement uses TRBV12-3 or TRBV12-4 and TRBJ2-7; the match to TRBD1 covers 10 bases. The CDR3 length is 14 residues. V shed 3 bases, J shed 6 bases, and the junction held 5 bases outside the gene matches.

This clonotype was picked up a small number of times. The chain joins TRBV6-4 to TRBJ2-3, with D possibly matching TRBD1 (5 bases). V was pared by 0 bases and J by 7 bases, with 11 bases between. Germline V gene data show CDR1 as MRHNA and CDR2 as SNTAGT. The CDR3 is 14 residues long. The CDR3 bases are TGTGCCAGCAGTGACTCGAGACAGCCGAATACGCAGTATTTT. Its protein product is CASSDSRQPNTQYF.

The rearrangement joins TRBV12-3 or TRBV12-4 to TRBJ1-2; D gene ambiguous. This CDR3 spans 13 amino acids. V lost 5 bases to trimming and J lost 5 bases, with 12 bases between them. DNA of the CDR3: TGTGCCAGCAGTCTTACTAACGAGTATGGCTACACCTTC. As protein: CASSLTNEYGYTF.